This entry lists 31 T cell receptor beta chains sequenced from one sample in a study of T-cell memory formation after mild COVID-19. A single record per CDR3 protein comes from TCRdb applying MiXCR to the 5' RACE reads. Seen here are 280,000 or so distinct CDR3 sequences, approximately 19% observed once, and the top ten hold 23%. Sequencing was done on a sample of PBMCs or a T cell subset sorted from them (not recorded which). These TCRs come from a man between 18 and 35 years old who had mild COVID-19 (a few samples of this study predate the infection). Cell type and time point are not known.

This clonotype has only a few counts. J is TRBJ1-2 and V is TRBV12-3 or TRBV12-4, with 10 nucleotides matching TRBD1. CDR3 length: 13 residues. Trimming removed 7 bases from V and 4 bases from J; junction bases left unmatched: 3. CDR3 in amino acids: CASTRTGGYGYTF. For the CDR3, the DNA is TGTGCCAGCACCCGGACAGGGGGCTATGGCTACACCTTC.

The chain employs TRBV4-1 and TRBJ1-6, with unresolved D. The CDR3 runs to 12 residues. Germline-derived CDR1 and CDR2 are MGHRA and YSYEKL. V lost 5 bases and J lost 6, with 5 bases in between. The CDR3 DNA reads as TGCGCCAGCAGCACATTTAATTCACCCCTCCACTTT. This sequence encodes CASSTFNSPLHF.

The rearrangement uses TRBV7-9 and TRBJ2-2; D unclear. This CDR3 is built from 16 residues. V was shortened by 2 bases and J by 0 bases, with 10 bases between the two germline ends. The V gene's germline CDR1 is SEHNR and CDR2 FQNEAQ (reference sequence). CDR3 in DNA: TGTGCCAGCAGCTTACGGCTGGGCTCGAACACCGGGGAGCTGTTTTTT. Protein product: CASSLRLGSNTGELFF.

The chain couples TRBV18 to TRBJ1-2; no clear D gene. Germline CDR1 KGHSH, CDR2 LQKENI. Trimming stripped 0 bases from V and 8 bases from J, with 10 bases between. This CDR3 comprises 13 residues. CDR3 in DNA: TGTGCCAGCTCACCACCGTCAGGTGGGGGCTACACCTTC. It codes for CASSPPSGGGYTF.

This clonotype was seen a handful of times. The rearrangement joins TRBV6-6 to TRBJ2-3, with 8 bases lining up with TRBD2. J lost 2 bases, V lost 0 bases, and 7 bases had no gene match. This CDR3 region has 17 residues. Germline V gene sequence: CDR1 MNHNY, CDR2 SVGAGI (reference sequence). CDR3: CASSYSSGGGPTDTQYF. The CDR3, as DNA: TGTGCCAGCAGTTACTCGAGCGGGGGAGGCCCCACAGATACGCAGTATTTT.

Details on this clonotype: The germline gene is not matched at one end of the junction; a read error may be the cause. The chain carries TRBV4-3 and TRBJ2-3; tentatively, D is TRBD1 (6 bases). CDR1 LGHNA and CDR2 YSLEER come from the germline V gene. This CDR3 is built from 16 residues. DNA for the CDR3: TGCGCCAGCAGCCAAGCGCTACAGGGTGAAGAAGATACGCGGTATTTT. This gives the protein CASSQALQGEEDTRYF.

This clonotype was seen a handful of times. The V gene is TRBV20-1, the J gene TRBJ2-7; D call uncertain. The CDR3 covers 11 residues. The V end lost 2 bases, the J end lost 3 bases, and 5 bases lay between the germline ends. The germline gives CDR1 DFQATT, CDR2 SNEGSKA (reference sequence). In DNA form, the CDR3 reads TGCAGTGCTAGATCCTACTACGAGCAGTACGTC. Translated: CSARSYYEQYV.

CDR3 sequence reads: CASRSGTGVNEQYV. DNA of the CDR3: TGTGCCAGCAGATCCGGGACAGGGGTTAACGAGCAGTACGTC. The chain has TRBV5-6 and TRBJ2-7; 10 bases are shared with TRBD1. The length of the CDR3 is 14 residues. V lost 5 bases to trimming and J lost 5 bases; unmatched junction nucleotides: 7. Germline V gene data show CDR1 as SGHDT and CDR2 as YYEEEE.

V usage is TRBV4-2 and J usage is TRBJ1-1; possible D gene TRBD1, 6 bases. The CDR3 runs to 14 residues. V was shortened by 5 bases and J by 6 bases, with 16 bases between the two germline ends. Looked up from germline, CDR1 is LGHNA and CDR2 is YNFKEQ. CDR3 in amino acids: CASSRGAIEAEAFF. For the CDR3, the DNA is TGTGCCAGCAGCAGGGGGGCGATTGAGGCTGAAGCTTTCTTT.

This clonotype came up many times. The genes are TRBV7-2 and TRBJ1-2, with D unresolved. Germline values: CDR1 SGHTA, CDR2 FQGNSA. Trimming took 1 base from V and 4 from J, leaving 13 bases between them. The CDR3 length is 15 residues. The CDR3 DNA is TGTGCCAGCAGCTTAGGTCCAGGAACTATCTATGGCTACACCTTC. It specifies CASSLGPGTIYGYTF.

The chain has TRBV2 and TRBJ1-2, with D uncertain. The germline CDR1 and CDR2 sequences are SNHLY and FYNNEI. Trimming removed 2 bases from V and 1 base from J, with 11 bases in between. The CDR3 spans 15 residues. The CDR3 loop reads CASSESAGDNYGYTF. For the CDR3, the DNA is TGTGCCAGCAGTGAATCGGCAGGAGATAACTATGGCTACACCTTC.

The chain combines TRBV18 with TRBJ2-3, with D possibly TRBD2 on 5 matching bases. The V end lost 3 bases, the J end lost 4 bases, and 8 bases lay between the germline ends. Per the germline V gene, CDR1 is KGHSH and CDR2 is LQKENI. The CDR3 loop spans 13 amino acids. The CDR3 DNA reads as TGTGCCAGCTCACCCTCTAGCCCAGATACGCAGTATTTT. This encodes CASSPSSPDTQYF.

The chain combines TRBV7-2 with TRBJ2-3; maybe TRBD1 (5 bases). The germline gives CDR1 SGHTA, CDR2 FQGNSA. The germline V and J ends were trimmed by 5 bases and 2 bases, with 17 bases remaining between them. The CDR3 is 16 residues long. The CDR3 sequence: CASSQPTGFLTDTQYF. The DNA for the CDR3 is TGTGCCAGCAGCCAGCCAACAGGATTCCTCACAGATACGCAGTATTTT.

V is TRBV7-2 and J is TRBJ2-3; TRBD2 matches at 7 bases. V lost 1 base and J lost 4; bases outside the gene matches: 2. The CDR3 consists of 14 residues. Germline CDR1 and CDR2: SGHTA and FQGNSA. The CDR3 reads CASSLGGRADTQYF. In DNA, the CDR3 is TGTGCCAGCAGCTTAGGAGGGAGGGCAGATACGCAGTATTTT.

This clonotype has more than one count but fewer than ten. The gene calls are TRBV25-1 and TRBJ1-6; maybe TRBD1 (6 bases). Germline values: CDR1 MGHDK, CDR2 SYGVNS. V was clipped by 11 bases and J by 0 bases, with 29 bases between them. There are 20 residues in the CDR3. The CDR3: CAERGGTEEKFSSYNSPLHF. The CDR3 DNA reads TGTGCCGAGCGAGGGGGGACCGAAGAAAAATTCAGCTCCTATAATTCACCCCTCCACTTT. The entire variable domain, with the rest obtained from reference TRBV25-1 and TRBJ1-6, is as follows: EADIYQTPRYLVIGTGKKITLECSQTMGHDKMYWYQQDPGMELHLIHYSYGVNSTEKGDLSSESTVSRIRTEHFPLTLESARPSHTSQYLCAERGGTEEKFSSYNSPLHFGNGTRLTVT.

This clonotype was observed a handful of times. The gene calls are TRBV7-2 and TRBJ2-2, with 8 bases fitting TRBD2. In germline, CDR1 is SGHTA, CDR2 FQGNSA. This CDR3 contains 14 residues. Trimming at V came to 5 bases and at J to 5 bases, leaving 4 bases not matched to a gene. CDR3 in DNA: TGTGCCAGCAGCGCCCAGCGGGGGACCGGGGAGCTGTTTTTT. Translating gives CASSAQRGTGELFF.

The CDR3, as DNA: TGTGCCAGCAGCTTAGACAGGCTTAATGAAAAACTGTTTTTT. Its translation is CASSLDRLNEKLFF. The rearrangement links TRBV7-9 to TRBJ1-4; possible D gene TRBD1, 5 bases. The CDR3 spans 14 residues. Looked up from germline, CDR1 is SEHNR and CDR2 is FQNEAQ (reference sequence). Deletions cut 1 base from V and 4 bases from J, with 7 bases between.

The chain employs TRBV6-2 or TRBV6-3 and TRBJ2-7; D is unresolved. Looked up from germline, CDR1 is MNHEY and CDR2 is SVGEGT. The CDR3 is 13 amino acids. Trimming took off 1 base at V and 1 base at J, with 5 bases between the two ends. In nucleotides, the CDR3 is TGTGCCAGCAGTTACTGGATTTCCTACGAGCAGTACTTC. Protein product: CASSYWISYEQYF.

This clonotype was observed many times. This chain joins TRBV7-6 and TRBJ2-5, with 12 bases identical to TRBD2. This CDR3 has 16 amino acids. Losses at the gene ends were 4 bases for V and 0 bases for J; bases not matched to a gene: 3. The V gene's germline CDR1 is SGHVS and CDR2 FNYEAQ. This chain's CDR3 is CASSSSGGAYQETQYF. CDR3 in DNA: TGTGCCAGCAGCTCTAGCGGGGGGGCGTACCAAGAGACCCAGTACTTC.

Only a few counts were recorded for this clonotype. DNA of the CDR3: TGTGCCAGCAGCCTTAGGACGATGGATACGCAGTATTTT. Protein: CASSLRTMDTQYF. The gene calls are TRBV7-2 and TRBJ2-3; D unclear. Per the germline V gene, CDR1 is SGHTA and CDR2 is FQGNSA. V was clipped by 5 bases and J by 6 bases, with 12 bases between them. The length of the CDR3 is 13 residues.

This clonotype was seen more than once but under ten times. The V and J genes are TRBV12-3 or TRBV12-4 and TRBJ2-5; 12 positions agree with TRBD2. Germline trimming cut 6 bases from V and 3 bases from J; bases unmatched to any gene: 5. This CDR3 has 15 amino acids. CDR3 region: CASSKGLAGEETQYF. CDR3 nucleotides: TGTGCCAGCAGCAAGGGACTAGCGGGTGAAGAGACCCAGTACTTC.

This clonotype showed up just a few times. V and J are TRBV12-3 or TRBV12-4 and TRBJ1-6; D unclear. This CDR3 is built from 12 residues. Trimming removed 3 bases at V and 7 bases at J, with 4 bases between. The CDR3 DNA reads as TGTGCCAGCAGTTTTCCCAATTCACCCCTCCACTTT. This translates into CASSFPNSPLHF.

The V gene is TRBV19, the J gene TRBJ1-2, with a weak D call TRBD1 (6 bases). This CDR3 region has 15 residues. CDR1 and CDR2 from the germline V gene are LNHDA and SQIVND (reference sequence). Trimming pared 6 bases from V and 5 bases from J, leaving 19 bases between. CDR3 residues: CASRPTLMGAYGYTF. In nucleotides, the CDR3 is TGTGCCAGTAGGCCCACCCTTATGGGGGCTTATGGCTACACCTTC.

The chain couples TRBV7-2 to TRBJ1-2; D gene unclear. V lost 2 bases and J 6 bases, leaving 19 bases between the germline ends. The CDR3 is 16 residues long. Germline values: CDR1 SGHTA, CDR2 FQGNSA. Here the CDR3 DNA reads TGTGCCAGCAGCTTACAGGCTCGTCGAGCGGCGGATGGCTACACCTTC. Amino acid sequence: CASSLQARRAADGYTF.

This clonotype was counted only a few times. V usage is TRBV5-1 and J usage is TRBJ2-7; D is uncertain. There are 14 residues in the CDR3. Germline CDR1 is SGHRS and CDR2 is YFSETQ. Trimming stripped 4 bases from V and 1 base from J, with 12 bases between. CDR3 sequence reads: CASSTTRPSYEQYF. The CDR3 region has the DNA TGCGCCAGCAGCACCACACGACCGTCCTACGAGCAGTACTTC.

J is TRBJ2-3 and V is TRBV5-1; D is uncertain. CDR3 length: 15 residues. Germline loops: CDR1 SGHRS, CDR2 YFSETQ. The V end was cut by 0 bases, the J end by 2 bases, with 10 bases between. In nucleotides, the CDR3 is TGCGCCAGCAGCTTGGCCCGGGCGGCCACAGATACGCAGTATTTT. Amino acids: CASSLARAATDTQYF.

This chain uses TRBV5-4 with TRBJ2-7, with TRBD2 matching over 8 bases. The CDR3 consists of 13 residues. In germline, CDR1 is SGHNT, CDR2 YYREEE (reference sequence). The trim removed 4 bases at V and 6 bases at J, leaving 6 bases unmatched. CDR3 sequence: CASSTGLAGEQYF. CDR3 bases: TGTGCCAGCAGCACTGGACTAGCAGGCGAGCAGTACTTC.

This clonotype showed up just a few times. This sequence joins TRBV11-2 and TRBJ2-3; TRBD2 might be the D (5 bases). This CDR3 is built from 15 residues. Trimming cost V 6 bases and J 0 bases, with 13 bases left between them. CDR1 is SGHAT and CDR2 is FQNNGV in the germline V gene. The CDR3 nucleotides read TGTGCCAGCAGTAAAGACCGGGGAAGCACAGATACGCAGTATTTT. This translates into CASSKDRGSTDTQYF.

This clonotype came up a few times. The chain has TRBV24-1 and TRBJ2-5; perhaps D is TRBD1 or TRBD2 (5 bases each). Trimming left V 3 bases short and J 7 bases short, with 11 bases between. Germline V gene data show CDR1 as KGHDR and CDR2 as SFDVKD. The CDR3 covers 13 residues. This CDR3 is CATSDRGTGTQYF. CDR3 bases: TGTGCCACCAGTGATCGGGGCACGGGGACCCAGTACTTC.

This chain uses TRBV12-3 or TRBV12-4 with TRBJ1-2; D call uncertain. Trimming left V 4 bases short and J 8 bases short, with 11 bases between. The CDR3 consists of 12 residues. This CDR3 is CASSSRSGGYTF. CDR3 nucleotide sequence: TGTGCCAGCAGTTCGAGATCGGGGGGCTACACCTTC.

This clonotype was found a few times. The V call is TRBV29-1, the J call TRBJ2-5; either TRBD1 or TRBD2 may supply D (5 bases each). CDR1 and CDR2 (germline): SQVTM, ANQGSEA. The CDR3 has 14 residues. Deletions cut 1 base from V and 4 bases from J, with 13 bases between. The CDR3 coding sequence is TGCAGCGTTGAAGGGGACCTTCGGCCAGAGACCCAGTACTTC. Its protein is CSVEGDLRPETQYF.